These T cell receptor beta chains were read from a single sample in a study of cytomegalovirus exposure and HLA in healthy donors. Libraries were prepared by immunoSEQ multiplex PCR; TCRdb keeps only in-frame clonotypes and omits some of them. The table shows 150,000 to 200,000 clones, with about 96% occurring only once. Source material: PBMCs. All receptors derive from a woman between 18 and 29 years old in good health and CMV-seronegative. The CDR3 runs from the conserved cysteine through the conserved F or W. The D gene is left open where the match is weak. Expanded clones get a size class; other rows say once, few or many, or leave the size out.

J gene	clone size	V gene	D gene	CDR3 DNA	CDR3 protein
TRBJ1-5	.	TRBV7-9	.	TGTGCCAGCAGCGAGGGGGTTTGGAGTCAGCCCCAGCATTTT	CASSEGVWSQPQHF
TRBJ1-5	.	TRBV4-1	.	TGCGCCAGCAGCCAAGATTTTCAGGATCAGCCCCAGCATTTT	CASSQDFQDQPQHF
TRBJ2-1	.	TRBV14	.	TGTGCCAGCAGCCAAGTAGCTTTGGGGGCGGAGCAGTTCTTC	CASSQVALGAEQFF
TRBJ1-6	.	TRBV9	.	TGTGCCAGCAGCGTAGAGAGGGATTCACCCCTCCACTTT	CASSVERDSPLHF
TRBJ2-7	.	TRBV27	.	TGTGCCAGCAGTCCGTATCGTTCCTACGAGCAGTACTTC	CASSPYRSYEQYF
TRBJ1-6	.	TRBV2	.	TGTGCCAGCAGGGACAGTGGGCTCATAGTGAGCTCCTATAATTCACCCCTCCACTTT	CASRDSGLIVSSYNSPLHF
TRBJ2-2	.	TRBV19	TRBD1	TGTGCCAGTAGGTCGACAGGGGAGGTAGACACCGGGGAGCTGTTTTTT	CASRSTGEVDTGELFF
TRBJ2-7	.	TRBV15	TRBD1	TGTGCCACCAGCAGAGATATCCGGACAGGTTTAGTGGAGCAGTACTTC	CATSRDIRTGLVEQYF
TRBJ2-7	.	TRBV5-1	.	TGCGCCAGCAGCCGCGGGGACGGCCTCCCGGGCGTGTACGAGCAGTACTTC	CASSRGDGLPGVYEQYF
TRBJ2-3	.	TRBV5-1	TRBD1	TGCGCCAGCAGCTTGGTCGGGACAGGGGAAGATACGCAGTATTTT	CASSLVGTGEDTQYF
TRBJ1-3	.	TRBV25-1	TRBD1	TGTGCCAGCAGTGACAAGACAGGGACCGGAAACACCATATATTTT	CASSDKTGTGNTIYF
TRBJ1-1	.	TRBV4-1	.	TGCGCCAGCGCGTCATCGATAGGGGGGGGCAATCGGAACACTGAAGCTTTCTTT	CASASSIGGGNRNTEAFF
TRBJ2-7	.	TRBV11-3	TRBD2	TGTGCCAGCAGCCCGGGGTTCGGGACTAACTACGAGCAGTACTTC	CASSPGFGTNYEQYF
TRBJ1-5	.	TRBV19	TRBD1	TGTGCCAGTAGTATAGCACGGGACAGGGGGCCTAATCAGCCCCAGCATTTT	CASSIARDRGPNQPQHF
TRBJ2-1	.	TRBV6-5	.	TGTGCCAGCAGTTACTCGAGTGGGGGGAGCTACAATGAGCAGTTCTTC	CASSYSSGGSYNEQFF
TRBJ1-1	.	TRBV29-1	.	TGCAGCTTTTATTCAGTAAACACTGAAGCTTTCTTT	CSFYSVNTEAFF
TRBJ1-4	.	TRBV19	TRBD1	TGTGCCAGTAGTATTACAGGGGGCGGGAATGAAAAACTGTTTTTT	CASSITGGGNEKLFF
TRBJ2-5	.	TRBV9	TRBD2	TGTGCCAGCAGCTTCGGGACTAATGGAGAGACCCAGTACTTC	CASSFGTNGETQYF
TRBJ1-2	.	TRBV29-1	.	TGCAGCGTTGATGAGGGCAGGGGAACAGCTAACTATGGCTACACCTTC	CSVDEGRGTANYGYTF
TRBJ2-7	.	TRBV7-9	.	TGTGCCAGCAGCACACCCTACGAGCAGTACTTC	CASSTPYEQYF
TRBJ1-6	.	TRBV7-9	.	TGTGCCAGCACCGTTAGGGGGAAGAATTCACCCCTCCACTTT	CASTVRGKNSPLHF
TRBJ2-3	.	TRBV7-2	TRBD1	TGTACCAGCAGCTTAAGGACAGGGAGTTTCGGCACAGATACGCAGTATTTT	CTSSLRTGSFGTDTQYF
TRBJ2-7	.	TRBV7-6	TRBD2	TGTGCCAGCAGCTTGAGAAGCGGGGAAAGCTCCTACGAGCAGTACTTC	CASSLRSGESSYEQYF
TRBJ2-1	.	TRBV4-3	.	TGCGCCAGCAGCCGTGAAAACCCCGGACTCAATGAGCAGTTCTTC	CASSRENPGLNEQFF
TRBJ2-5	.	TRBV5-1	TRBD2	TGCGCCAGCAGCCCGATGGGGTCGGGGGGTGGAGAGACCCAGTACTTC	CASSPMGSGGGETQYF
TRBJ1-6	once	TRBV6-5	.	TGTGCCAGCCGAAGCCATAATTCACCCCTCCACTTT	CASRSHNSPLHF
TRBJ2-5	.	TRBV2	.	TGTGCCAGCAGTGTTGGCGGGGTGGGGGAGACCCAGTACTTC	CASSVGGVGETQYF
TRBJ2-7	.	TRBV7-2	.	TGTGCCAGCAGCTTAGTGGCCAGGGGGGTATGGCACGAGCAGTACTTC	CASSLVARGVWHEQYF
TRBJ2-6	.	TRBV7-2	.	TGTGCCAGCAGCTTATACACCTCAGGGTCTGGGGCCAACGTCCTGACTTTC	CASSLYTSGSGANVLTF
TRBJ1-5	.	TRBV7-2	.	TGTGCCAGCAGCTTAGGCAGGGAGGTATTTCAGCCCCAGCATTTT	CASSLGREVFQPQHF
TRBJ2-5	.	TRBV5-1	TRBD2	TGCGCCAGCAGCTCGCCTGGGGGGACTAGCAGGGAGACCCAGTACTTC	CASSSPGGTSRETQYF
TRBJ2-3	.	TRBV9	TRBD2	TGTGCCAGCAGCGATGGACTAGCGGGGGGGCCTGTCCCAGATACGCAGTATTTT	CASSDGLAGGPVPDTQYF
TRBJ1-2	.	TRBV9	.	TGTGCCAGCAGCGTAGATCGGGGGGAAGTCTATGGCTACACCTTC	CASSVDRGEVYGYTF
TRBJ2-4	.	TRBV4-2	TRBD2	TGTGCCAGCAGCCAAGGGAGAGCGGGATTAGACATTCAGTACTTC	CASSQGRAGLDIQYF
TRBJ2-7	.	TRBV7-6	TRBD1	TGTGCCAGCAGCTTCCGTCCCACCGGGACAGAAGACAACGAGCAGTACTTC	CASSFRPTGTEDNEQYF
TRBJ1-4	.	TRBV7-6	.	TGTGCCAGCAGCTTTTCCGGGAATACTAATGAAAAACTGTTTTTT	CASSFSGNTNEKLFF
TRBJ2-1	once	TRBV25-1	.	TGTGCCAGCAGTGAGGGGGGAAGGAGGTTCATGGATGAGCAGTTCTTC	CASSEGGRRFMDEQFF
TRBJ1-1	.	TRBV6-5	.	TGTGCCAGCAGTTACAGGGGAGGGAACACTGAAGCTTTCTTT	CASSYRGGNTEAFF
TRBJ1-1	.	TRBV6-5	.	TGTGCCAGCAGTGGAGGTGGGACTGAAGCTTTCTTT	CASSGGGTEAFF
TRBJ1-2	.	TRBV21-1	.	TGTGCCAGCAGCAAAGTTACAGGGCCCCCGAACTATGGCTACACCTTC	CASSKVTGPPNYGYTF
TRBJ2-7	.	TRBV4-2	TRBD1	TGTGCCAGCAGCCAAGTGCCAGGGGGCGGCTACGAGCAGTACTTC	CASSQVPGGGYEQYF
TRBJ2-3	.	TRBV9	TRBD2	TGTGCTACCTCTCGCGGGGGTTACACAGATACGCAGTATTTT	CATSRGGYTDTQYF
TRBJ2-5	.	TRBV7-2	TRBD1	TGTGCCAGCAGCTCGCCCCACAGGGGACAAGAGACCCAGTACTTC	CASSSPHRGQETQYF
TRBJ2-5	.	TRBV7-3	.	TGTGCCAGCAGCTCCAGGGGAGAAGAGACCCAGTACTTC	CASSSRGEETQYF
TRBJ2-2	.	TRBV27	.	TGTGCCAGCAGTTTTTCAGGGACCGGGGAGCTGTTTTTT	CASSFSGTGELFF
TRBJ2-1	.	TRBV4-1	TRBD2	TGCGCCAGCAGCCAGGCCTGGACTAGCGGGGGGTCCTACAATGAGCAGTTCTTC	CASSQAWTSGGSYNEQFF
TRBJ1-4	.	TRBV5-1	.	TGCGCCAGCAGCCAGGGACATGCTAATGAAAAACTGTTTTTT	CASSQGHANEKLFF
TRBJ2-5	.	TRBV7-8	.	TGTGCCAGCAGTAAAGACAGCAACCAAGAGACCCAGTACTTC	CASSKDSNQETQYF
TRBJ2-1	.	TRBV5-4	TRBD2	TGTGCCAGCAAAGGGACGGGACTAGCGGGGAATGAGCAGTTCTTC	CASKGTGLAGNEQFF
TRBJ1-5	.	TRBV12-5	.	TGTGCTAGTGGTTTCAGTCGAGACTTACATCAGCCCCAGCATTTT	CASGFSRDLHQPQHF
TRBJ1-1	.	TRBV18	.	TGTGCCAGCTCATTAGGGAGGAACACTGAAGCTTTCTTT	CASSLGRNTEAFF
TRBJ2-3	.	TRBV7-2	.	TGTGCCAGCAGCTCCCAAAGGAGTACCGATACGCAGTATTTT	CASSSQRSTDTQYF
TRBJ2-1	.	TRBV27	TRBD2	TGTGCCAGCAGAATAGCGGGGGGGCTTGAGCAGTTCTTC	CASRIAGGLEQFF
TRBJ2-1	.	TRBV6-5	TRBD1	TGTGCCAGCAGCCCCGGGACAGGGGTTCAAAATGAGCAGTTCTTC	CASSPGTGVQNEQFF
TRBJ1-2	few	TRBV29-1	.	TGCAGCGTTGATTCGTGGGGGGGTGGTGACTATGGCTACACCTTC	CSVDSWGGGDYGYTF
TRBJ1-3	.	TRBV5-6	.	TGTGCCAGCAGCTCGCAGGGAAACACCATATATTTT	CASSSQGNTIYF
TRBJ2-2	once	TRBV9	TRBD1	TGTGCCAGCTCCAGTCTGGACAGGGTAGTCACCGGGGAGCTGTTTTTT	CASSSLDRVVTGELFF